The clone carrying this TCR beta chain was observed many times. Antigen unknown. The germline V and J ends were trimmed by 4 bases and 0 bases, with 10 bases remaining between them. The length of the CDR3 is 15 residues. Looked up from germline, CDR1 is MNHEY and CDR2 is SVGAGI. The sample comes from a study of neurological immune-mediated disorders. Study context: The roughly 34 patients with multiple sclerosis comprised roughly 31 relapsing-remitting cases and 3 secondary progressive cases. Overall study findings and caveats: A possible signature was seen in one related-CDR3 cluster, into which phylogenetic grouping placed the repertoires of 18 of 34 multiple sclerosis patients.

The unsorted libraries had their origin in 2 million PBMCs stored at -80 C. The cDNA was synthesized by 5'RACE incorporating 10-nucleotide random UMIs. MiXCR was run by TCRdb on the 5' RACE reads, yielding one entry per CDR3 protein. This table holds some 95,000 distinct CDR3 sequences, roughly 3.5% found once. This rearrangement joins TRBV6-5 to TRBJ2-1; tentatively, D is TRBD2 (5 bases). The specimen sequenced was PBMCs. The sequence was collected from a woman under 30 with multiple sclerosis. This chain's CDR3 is CASSLAWSSYNEQFF. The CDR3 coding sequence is TGTGCCAGCAGTTTAGCGTGGAGCTCCTACAATGAGCAGTTCTTC.